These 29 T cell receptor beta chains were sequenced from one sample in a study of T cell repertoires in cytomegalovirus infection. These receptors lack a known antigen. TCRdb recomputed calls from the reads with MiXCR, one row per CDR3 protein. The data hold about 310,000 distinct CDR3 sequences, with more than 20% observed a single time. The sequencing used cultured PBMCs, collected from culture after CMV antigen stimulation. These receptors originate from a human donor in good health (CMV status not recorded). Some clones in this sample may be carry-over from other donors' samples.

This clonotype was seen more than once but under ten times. For the CDR3, the DNA is TGTGCCAGCAGTTTACGGGCAGGGGGAAATGAGCAGTTCTTC. Its protein is CASSLRAGGNEQFF. The V gene is TRBV27, the J gene TRBJ2-1; TRBD1 aligns across 7 bases. The ends lost 2 bases at V and 7 bases at J; junction bases unmatched: 5. Germline CDR1 is MNHEY and CDR2 is SMNVEV (reference sequence). This CDR3 contains 14 residues.

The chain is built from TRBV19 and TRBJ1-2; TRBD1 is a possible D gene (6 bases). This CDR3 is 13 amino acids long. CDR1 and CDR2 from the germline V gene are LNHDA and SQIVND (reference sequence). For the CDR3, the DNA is TGTGCTACCCGGGGGCAGCTTGCCTCGGGCTACACCTTC. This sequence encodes CATRGQLASGYTF.

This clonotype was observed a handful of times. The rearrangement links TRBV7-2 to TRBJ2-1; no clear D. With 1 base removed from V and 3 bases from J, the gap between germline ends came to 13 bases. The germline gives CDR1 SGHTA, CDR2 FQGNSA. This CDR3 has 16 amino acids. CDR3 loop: CASSLEPNVIYNEQFF. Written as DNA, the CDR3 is TGTGCCAGCAGCTTAGAGCCCAACGTAATCTACAATGAGCAGTTCTTC.

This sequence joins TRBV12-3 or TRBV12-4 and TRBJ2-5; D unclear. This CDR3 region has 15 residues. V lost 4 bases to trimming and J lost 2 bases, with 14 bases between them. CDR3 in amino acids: CASSWALAAQETQYF. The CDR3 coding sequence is TGTGCCAGCAGTTGGGCTCTGGCGGCACAAGAGACCCAGTACTTC.

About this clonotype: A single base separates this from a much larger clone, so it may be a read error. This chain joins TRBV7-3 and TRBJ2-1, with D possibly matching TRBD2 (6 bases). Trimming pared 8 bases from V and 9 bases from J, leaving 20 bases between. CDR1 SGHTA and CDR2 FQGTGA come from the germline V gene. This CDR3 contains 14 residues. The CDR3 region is CASGLAREKSEQFF. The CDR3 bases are TGTGCCAGCGGTCTAGCGCGAGAGAAAAGTGAGCAGTTCTTC.

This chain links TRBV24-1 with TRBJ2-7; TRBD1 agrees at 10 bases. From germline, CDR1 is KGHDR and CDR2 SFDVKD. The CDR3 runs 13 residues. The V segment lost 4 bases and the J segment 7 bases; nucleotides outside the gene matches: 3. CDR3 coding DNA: TGTGCCACCAGTGACGGGACAGGGGTTGAGCAGTACTTC. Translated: CATSDGTGVEQYF.

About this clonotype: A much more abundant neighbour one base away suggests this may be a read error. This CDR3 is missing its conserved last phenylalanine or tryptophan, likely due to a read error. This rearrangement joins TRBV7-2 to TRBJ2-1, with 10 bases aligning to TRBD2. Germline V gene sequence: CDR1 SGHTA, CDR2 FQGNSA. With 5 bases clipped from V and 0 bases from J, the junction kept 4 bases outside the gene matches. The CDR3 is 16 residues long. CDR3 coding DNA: TGTGCCAGCAGCCCCGCTAGCGGGAGCTCCTACAATGAGCAGTTCCTC. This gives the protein CASSPASGSSYNEQFL.

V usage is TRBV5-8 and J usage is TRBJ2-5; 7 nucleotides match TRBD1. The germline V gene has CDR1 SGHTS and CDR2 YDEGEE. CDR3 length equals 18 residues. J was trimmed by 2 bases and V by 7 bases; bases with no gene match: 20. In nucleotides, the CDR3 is TGTGCCAGCCCCTTTTGGCAGGGGGTGGCCTCCTTTCAAGAGACCCAGTACTTC. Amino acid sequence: CASPFWQGVASFQETQYF.

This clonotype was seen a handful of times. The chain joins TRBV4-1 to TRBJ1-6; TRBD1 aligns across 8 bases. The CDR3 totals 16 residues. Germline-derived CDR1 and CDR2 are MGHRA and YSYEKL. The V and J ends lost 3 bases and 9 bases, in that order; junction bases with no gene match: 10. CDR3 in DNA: TGCGCCAGCAGCCACGACAGGGGATCTCGCAGTTCACCCCTCCACTTT. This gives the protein CASSHDRGSRSSPLHF.

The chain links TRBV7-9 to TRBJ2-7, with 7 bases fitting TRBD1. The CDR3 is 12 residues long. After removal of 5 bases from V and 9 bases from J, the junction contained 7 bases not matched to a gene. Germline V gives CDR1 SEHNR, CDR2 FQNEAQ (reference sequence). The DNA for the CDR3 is TGTGCCAGCAGCACCTGGGACAGCCTGCAGTACTTC. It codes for CASSTWDSLQYF.

In DNA, the CDR3 is TGTGCCAGCAGCCCACAATTGCTGTGGGGGAAATCGGATACGCAGTATTTT. Encoded protein: CASSPQLLWGKSDTQYF. J is TRBJ2-3 and V is TRBV11-2; D may match TRBD1 or TRBD2 (5 bases each). V was shortened by 5 bases and J by 6 bases, with 24 bases between the two germline ends. Germline V lookup: CDR1 SGHAT, CDR2 FQNNGV. CDR3 size: 17 residues. Variable domain in full (rest from reference TRBV11-2 and TRBJ2-3): EAGVAQSPRYKIIEKRQSVAFWCNPISGHATLYWYQQILGQGPKLLIQFQNNGVVDDSQLPKDRFSAERLKGVDSTLKIQPAKLEDSAVYLCASSPQLLWGKSDTQYFGPGTRLTVL.

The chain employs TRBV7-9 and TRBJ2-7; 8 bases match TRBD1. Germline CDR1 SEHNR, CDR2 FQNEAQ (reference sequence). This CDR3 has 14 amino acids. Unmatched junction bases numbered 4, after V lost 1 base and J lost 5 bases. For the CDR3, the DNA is TGTGCCAGCAGCTTAGGTTTGACAGGGGACGAGCAGTACGTC. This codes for CASSLGLTGDEQYV.

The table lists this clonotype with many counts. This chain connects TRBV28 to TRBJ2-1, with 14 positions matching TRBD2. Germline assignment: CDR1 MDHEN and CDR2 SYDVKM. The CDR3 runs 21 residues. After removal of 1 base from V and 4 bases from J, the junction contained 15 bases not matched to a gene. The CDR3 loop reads CASSLFSPGLAGVAWYNEQFF. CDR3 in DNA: TGTGCCAGCAGTTTATTCAGTCCGGGACTAGCGGGAGTAGCTTGGTACAATGAGCAGTTCTTC.

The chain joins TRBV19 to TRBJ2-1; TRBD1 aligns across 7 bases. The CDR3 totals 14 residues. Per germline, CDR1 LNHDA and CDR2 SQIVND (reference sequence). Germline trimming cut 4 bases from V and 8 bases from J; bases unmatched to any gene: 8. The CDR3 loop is CASSRSGGFDEQFF. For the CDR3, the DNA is TGTGCCAGTAGTAGGTCAGGGGGTTTCGATGAGCAGTTCTTC.

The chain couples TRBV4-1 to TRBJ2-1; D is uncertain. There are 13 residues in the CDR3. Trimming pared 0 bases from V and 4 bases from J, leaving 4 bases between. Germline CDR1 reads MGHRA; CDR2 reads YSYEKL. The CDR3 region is CASSQDFYNEQFF. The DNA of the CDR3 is TGCGCCAGCAGCCAAGATTTTTACAATGAGCAGTTCTTC.

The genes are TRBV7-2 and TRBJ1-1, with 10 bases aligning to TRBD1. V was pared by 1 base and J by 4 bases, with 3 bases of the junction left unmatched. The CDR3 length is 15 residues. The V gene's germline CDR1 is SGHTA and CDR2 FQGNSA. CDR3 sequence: CASSLVGTGATEAFF. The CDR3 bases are TGTGCCAGCAGCTTAGTAGGGACAGGGGCCACTGAAGCTTTCTTT.

CDR3 coding DNA: TGTGCCAGCAGTGTCGACAGTCTTAGAGAGCAGTACGTC. Translating it yields CASSVDSLREQYV. The chain has TRBV5-4 and TRBJ2-7; TRBD1 might be the D (5 bases). The germline CDR1 and CDR2 sequences are SGHNT and YYREEE (reference sequence). This CDR3 is 13 amino acids long. V lost 5 bases and J 7 bases, leaving 16 bases between the germline ends.

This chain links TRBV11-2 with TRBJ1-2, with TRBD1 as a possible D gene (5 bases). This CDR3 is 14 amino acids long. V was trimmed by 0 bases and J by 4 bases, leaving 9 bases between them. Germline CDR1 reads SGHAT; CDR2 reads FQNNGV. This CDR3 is CASSLESGGYGYTF. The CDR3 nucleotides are TGTGCCAGCAGCTTAGAGTCGGGGGGCTATGGCTACACCTTC.

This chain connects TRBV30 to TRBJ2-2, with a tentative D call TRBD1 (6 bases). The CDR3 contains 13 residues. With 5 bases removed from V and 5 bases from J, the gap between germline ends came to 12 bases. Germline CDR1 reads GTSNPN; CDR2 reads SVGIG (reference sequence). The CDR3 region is CAWRSGATGELFF. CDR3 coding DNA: TGTGCCTGGCGTTCAGGGGCTACCGGGGAGCTGTTTTTT.

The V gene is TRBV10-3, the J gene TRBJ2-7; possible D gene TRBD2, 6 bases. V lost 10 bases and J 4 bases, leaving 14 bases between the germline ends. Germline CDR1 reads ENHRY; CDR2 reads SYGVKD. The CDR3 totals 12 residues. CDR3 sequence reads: CATGGVGYEQYV. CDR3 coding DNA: TGTGCCACCGGGGGAGTGGGTTACGAGCAGTACGTC.

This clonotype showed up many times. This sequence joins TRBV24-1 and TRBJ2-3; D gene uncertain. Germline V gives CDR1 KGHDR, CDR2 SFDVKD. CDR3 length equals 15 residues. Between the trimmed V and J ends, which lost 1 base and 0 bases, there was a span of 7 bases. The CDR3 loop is CATSDFPTSTDTQYF. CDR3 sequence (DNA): TGTGCCACCAGTGATTTCCCTACTAGCACAGATACGCAGTATTTT.

CDR3 loop: CSARVPAGGTDTQYF. The CDR3 DNA is TGCAGTGCTAGAGTTCCAGCGGGAGGCACAGATACGCAGTATTTT. V is TRBV20-1 and J is TRBJ2-3; 8 bases are a match to TRBD2. V was pared by 1 base and J by 1 base, with 4 bases of the junction left unmatched. The CDR3 consists of 15 residues. The germline V gene encodes CDR1 DFQATT and CDR2 SNEGSKA (reference sequence).

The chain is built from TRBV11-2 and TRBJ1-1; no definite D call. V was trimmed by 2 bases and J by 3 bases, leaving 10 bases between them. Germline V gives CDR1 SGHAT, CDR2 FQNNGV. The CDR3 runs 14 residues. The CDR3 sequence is CASSLRYGDTEAFF. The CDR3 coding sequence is TGTGCCAGCAGCTTAAGGTATGGGGACACTGAAGCTTTCTTT.

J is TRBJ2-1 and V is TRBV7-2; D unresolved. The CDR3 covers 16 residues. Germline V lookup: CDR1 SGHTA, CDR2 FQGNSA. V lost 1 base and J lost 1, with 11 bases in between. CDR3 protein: CASSLDFSTSYNEQFF. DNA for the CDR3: TGTGCCAGCAGCTTAGATTTCAGTACTTCCTACAATGAGCAGTTCTTC.

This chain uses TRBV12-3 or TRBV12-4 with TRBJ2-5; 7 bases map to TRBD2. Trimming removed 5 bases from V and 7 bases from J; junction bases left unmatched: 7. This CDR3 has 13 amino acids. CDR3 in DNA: TGTGCCAGCAGTCAGACTAGCAAAGGGACCCAGTACTTC. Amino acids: CASSQTSKGTQYF.

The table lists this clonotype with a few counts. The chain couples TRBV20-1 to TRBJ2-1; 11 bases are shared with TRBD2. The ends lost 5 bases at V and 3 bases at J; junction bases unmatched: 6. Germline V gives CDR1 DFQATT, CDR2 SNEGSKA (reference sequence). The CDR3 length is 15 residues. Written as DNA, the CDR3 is TGCAGTGCTTACGAGACTAGCGGGGTCTACAATGAGCAGTTCTTC. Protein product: CSAYETSGVYNEQFF.

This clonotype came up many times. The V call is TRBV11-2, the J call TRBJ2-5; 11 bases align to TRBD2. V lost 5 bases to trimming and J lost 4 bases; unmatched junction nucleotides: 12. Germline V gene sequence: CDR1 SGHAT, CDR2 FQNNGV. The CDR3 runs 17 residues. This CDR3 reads CASSGTGTSGGRETQYF. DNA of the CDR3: TGTGCCAGCAGCGGAACCGGGACTAGCGGAGGGAGAGAGACCCAGTACTTC.

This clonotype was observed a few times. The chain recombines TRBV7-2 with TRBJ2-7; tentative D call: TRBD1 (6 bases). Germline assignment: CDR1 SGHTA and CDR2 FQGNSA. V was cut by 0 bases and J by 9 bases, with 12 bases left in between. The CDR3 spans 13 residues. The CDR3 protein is CASSLAPGRGQYV. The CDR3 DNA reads TGTGCCAGCAGCTTAGCGCCGGGCAGGGGGCAGTACGTC.

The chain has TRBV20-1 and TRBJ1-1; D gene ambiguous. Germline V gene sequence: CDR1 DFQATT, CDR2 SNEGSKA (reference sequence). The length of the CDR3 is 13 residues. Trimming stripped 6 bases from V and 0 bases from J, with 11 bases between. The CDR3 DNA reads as TGCAGTGCCCTATCGGGGTTGAACACTGAAGCTTTCTTT. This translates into CSALSGLNTEAFF.